This TCR beta chain was observed in a study of blood T cell repertoires in COVID-19 (dated by TCRdb to 2018 to 2021). Study-level background: The collaborator samples originated in the United States, Italy and Spain and spanned the acute and convalescent phases of COVID-19. The material from the prospective study consisted of cDNA or gDNA derived from T cells, B-cell-depleted T cells, or PBMCs. Subjects who had been exposed to COVID-19, were actively infected with it, or had recovered from it provided the deeply sampled blood TCRbeta repertoires that made up the dataset. The repertoires were released in a freely available public database intended as a resource for research on the immune response to SARS-CoV-2. The samples were drawn from the first 160 participants of the ongoing ImmuneRACE study and from more than 1,000 subjects provided by 6 global collaborators. The sample metadata nearly always contained a de-identified subject ID, COVID-19 status, age in years and sex. HLA class I and class II types, where available, came from metadata supplied by the sample provider rather than from assay-based typing. What the research found in general, with its limitations: Clinical and demographic metadata were provided uncurated, with the amount varying by source and participant.

TCRbeta CDR3 regions were amplified from genomic DNA by means of the immunoSEQ Assay, a bias-controlled multiplex PCR. In the paper's pipeline: The number of nucleated cells in each sample was estimated by amplification of reference gene primers within the assay. To quantify the absolute abundance of each unique TCRbeta CDR3 rearrangement, sequence reads were collapsed and filtered. For each sample, productive Simpson clonality was calculated as the square root of Simpson's diversity index across productive rearrangements. TCRdb carries this immuneACCESS record with in-frame sequences only. Its versions omit some clonotypes, under half of them owing to an unresolved V gene in the studies checked, with the rest unexplained. That table is the source of V, J and clone size, and D and trimming were worked out from the DNA. This sample has over 60,000 clones in its table, and around four fifths of those were observed once. About 12% of the sample comes from the top ten.

Trimming accounts for 0 bases at V and 5 bases at J, while the number of junction bases matched to no gene is 10. The CDR3 has 17 amino acids, counting the end cysteine and phenylalanine. Only the CDR3 DNA is retained, 51 bases long and in frame from the first base. CDR1 and CDR2, per the germline V gene, are SGHRS and YFSETQ. This clone was found once. No antigen is known for it. No base qualities exist here, and no much larger clone lies one base off it. Collaborating institutions collected whole blood in K2EDTA tubes following their own protocols. For TCRbeta analysis, collaborators shipped samples in one of three forms: frozen whole blood, isolated PBMCs, or DNA extracted from either of those sample types.

The source is a human donor in a cohort sampled during active COVID-19. The V and J segments used are TRBV5-1 and TRBJ2-5, with 10 bases matching TRBD2. Specimen: peripheral blood. CDR3 reads: CASSLATSGAVRETQYF. The DNA is TGCGCCAGCAGCTTGGCTACTAGCGGGGCCGTTCGGGAGACCCAGTACTTC.